The 17 T cell receptor beta chains below were found in one sample sequenced in a study of T cells in Graves' hyperthyroidism and ophthalmopathy. From RNA transcripts, TCR beta CDR3 regions were amplified. HTBI primers were employed in a first-round RT-PCR of the TCR CDR3. TCRdb reprocessed the multiplex PCR reads with MiXCR, giving one entry per CDR3 protein. The sample lists 75,000 to 100,000 distinct CDR3 sequences, over 50% occurring once. Sample: blood. These receptors were taken from a middle-aged woman with Graves' hyperthyroidism.

This clonotype has more than one count but fewer than ten. The chain joins TRBV12-3 or TRBV12-4 to TRBJ2-2; no firm D call. V lost 5 bases and J 1 base, leaving 23 bases between the germline ends. The CDR3 length is 19 residues. CDR3 DNA: TGTGCCAGCAGTCCCCCCCGTGGATACGCCGCTAAGAACACCGGGGAGCTGTTTTTT. Encoded protein: CASSPPRGYAAKNTGELFF.

The chain recombines TRBV5-6 with TRBJ2-7, with 11 positions matching TRBD2. In germline, CDR1 is SGHDT, CDR2 YYEEEE. Losses at the gene ends were 3 bases for V and 5 bases for J; bases not matched to a gene: 7. The CDR3 covers 15 residues. CDR3 sequence reads: CASSWTMGLADEQYF. The CDR3 coding sequence is TGTGCCAGCAGCTGGACTATGGGACTAGCGGACGAGCAGTACTTC. Looking up the rest from reference TRBV5-6 and TRBJ2-7 gives the full variable domain: DAGVTQSPTHLIKTRGQQVTLRCSPKSGHDTVSWYQQALGQGPQFIFQYYEEEERQRGNFPDRFSGHQFPNYSSELNVNALLLGDSALYLCASSWTMGLADEQYFGPGTRLTVT.

This clonotype was found many times. The CDR3 nucleotides read TGTGCCAGCAGCGTCACAGGGTGGTTGGACACCGGGGAGCTGTTTTTT. Protein: CASSVTGWLDTGELFF. This sequence joins TRBV9 and TRBJ2-2, with D maybe TRBD1 (6 bases). CDR3 length equals 16 residues. Trimming pared 2 bases from V and 3 bases from J, leaving 14 bases between. Germline loops: CDR1 SGDLS, CDR2 YYNGEE.

As to this clonotype: Because it lacks the conserved phenylalanine or tryptophan at the end, this CDR3 is likely a read error. The chain carries TRBV2 and TRBJ2-7; tentative D call: TRBD1 (5 bases). Germline V gene sequence: CDR1 SNHLY, CDR2 FYNNEI. The CDR3 contains 15 residues. Trimming took 5 bases from V and 6 from J, leaving 20 bases between them. This CDR3 is CASSLRGGKGIEQYY. As DNA, the CDR3 is TGTGCCAGCAGTTTACGAGGCGGAAAGGGGATCGAGCAGTACTAC.

With respect to this clonotype: This may stem from a read error, because a much larger clone lies one nucleotide away. The CDR3 DNA sequence: TGCGCCAGCAACTCCCCCGGGGCCAGGACGGGTTACTATGGCTACACCTTC. It codes for CASNSPGARTGYYGYTF. The gene calls are TRBV5-1 and TRBJ1-2, with a possible D match to TRBD1 (5 bases). Trimming removed 6 bases at V and 3 bases at J, with 24 bases between. The CDR3 loop spans 17 amino acids. Germline V gene sequence: CDR1 SGHRS, CDR2 YFSETQ.

Regarding this clonotype: This sequence may be a read error, since a much larger clone differs from it by one base. The rearrangement uses TRBV12-3 or TRBV12-4 and TRBJ2-7; TRBD1 is a possible D gene (6 bases). The CDR3 contains 14 residues. The CDR3 DNA is TGTGCCAGCAGTAGCTCAGGGGCCTCCTACGAGCGGTACTTC. Amino acids: CASSSSGASYERYF.

Details on this clonotype: A junction boundary mismatches the germline segment, possibly from a read error. The CDR3 sequence is CATSDGTEKLFF. Written as DNA, the CDR3 is TGTGCCACCAGTGACGGGACCGAAAAACTGTTCTTT. The chain links TRBV24-1 to TRBJ1-4; D perhaps matches TRBD1 (5 bases). Germline CDR1 and CDR2: KGHDR and SFDVKD. CDR3 length: 12 amino acids.

This chain links TRBV10-2 with TRBJ2-7; 9 bases are shared with TRBD2. V was clipped by 0 bases and J by 6 bases; unmatched bases: 9. This CDR3 has 16 amino acids. CDR1 WSHSY and CDR2 SAAADI come from the germline V gene. The CDR3 loop reads CASSESRAGLAAEQYF. DNA for the CDR3: TGCGCCAGCAGTGAGTCGAGAGCGGGACTAGCCGCCGAGCAGTACTTC.

This clonotype was seen only once. Germline is not matched at one junction end, which may reflect a read error. The V gene is TRBV7-2, the J gene TRBJ2-5; D might be TRBD2 (6 bases). Per germline, CDR1 SGHTA and CDR2 FQGNSA. The CDR3 spans 14 residues. This chain's CDR3 is CASSPHSGQETQYF. Here the CDR3 DNA reads TGCGCCAGCAGCCCCCATAGCGGCCAAGAGACCCAGTACTTC.

The V and J genes are TRBV29-1 and TRBJ1-4, with 8 bases matching TRBD1. CDR3 length: 15 amino acids. Germline trimming cut 4 bases from V and 2 bases from J; bases unmatched to any gene: 6. Germline values: CDR1 SQVTM, CDR2 ANQGSEA. The chain's CDR3 is CSVVGSGGTNEKLFF. Written as DNA, the CDR3 is TGCAGCGTTGTGGGGTCAGGGGGCACTAATGAAAAACTGTTTTTT.

As regards this clonotype: A much larger clone lies a single base off, so this may be a read error. A read error is likely, as this CDR3 ends without the conserved phenylalanine or tryptophan. The J gene is TRBJ1-4, the V gene TRBV4-1; D gene unclear. Germline CDR1 is MGHRA and CDR2 is YSYEKL. There are 13 residues in the CDR3. The CDR3 region is CASSQADNEKLFL. CDR3 in DNA: TGTGCCAGCAGCCAAGCGGATAATGAAAAACTGTTTCTT.

The genes are TRBV15 and TRBJ2-5; TRBD2 matches at 10 bases. The CDR3 is 17 residues long. Germline CDR1 is LNHNV and CDR2 is YYDKDF (reference sequence). V shed 5 bases and J 4 bases; nucleotides not matched to a gene: 13. The CDR3 protein is CATSSPLEAGGRETQYF. The CDR3 DNA reads as TGTGCCACCAGCTCACCGTTAGAAGCGGGAGGGCGAGAGACCCAGTACTTC.

This clonotype was observed a few times. The rearrangement uses TRBV7-2 and TRBJ2-2; no clear D. Deletions cut 1 base from V and 1 base from J, with 7 bases between. There are 15 residues in the CDR3. The germline gives CDR1 SGHTA, CDR2 FQGNSA. CDR3 bases: TGTGCCAGCAGCTTAGGTGGGTGGAACACCGGGGAGCTGTTTTTT. Translation gives CASSLGGWNTGELFF.

The V and J genes are TRBV29-1 and TRBJ2-7; 10 bases agree with TRBD2. V gave up 8 bases and J gave up 1 base; unmatched junction bases: 8. The germline V gene has CDR1 SQVTM and CDR2 ANQGSEA. This CDR3 comprises 14 residues. CDR3 region: CSQVGLAESYEQYF. The CDR3 nucleotides read TGCAGCCAAGTAGGACTAGCGGAGTCCTACGAGCAGTACTTC.

This clonotype has a count of ten or more. This chain links TRBV15 with TRBJ1-5; 9 nucleotides match TRBD1. The germline gives CDR1 LNHNV, CDR2 YYDKDF (reference sequence). J gave up 5 bases and V 1 base, and 12 bases lay outside the gene matches. The CDR3 runs 18 residues. CDR3 sequence reads: CATSRAWAGQGRDQPQHF. In DNA form, the CDR3 reads TGTGCCACCAGCAGAGCCTGGGCGGGACAGGGAAGGGATCAGCCCCAGCATTTT.

A single count supports this clonotype. The chain has TRBV15 and TRBJ2-5; D is unresolved. The CDR3 covers 14 residues. The germline V and J ends were trimmed by 3 bases and 5 bases, with 13 bases remaining between them. Germline V gene data show CDR1 as LNHNV and CDR2 as YYDKDF (reference sequence). CDR3 protein: CATSSPGNAETQYF. The CDR3 nucleotides read TGTGCCACCAGCAGCCCCGGAAACGCGGAGACCCAGTACTTC.

In this sample, this clonotype turned up a few times. This chain uses TRBV10-3 with TRBJ1-6; TRBD1 aligns across 10 bases. This CDR3 is 13 amino acids long. Trimming cost V 10 bases and J 6 bases; bases outside gene matches: 3. The V gene's germline CDR1 is ENHRY and CDR2 SYGVKD. The CDR3 is CASRQGANSPLHF. The CDR3 DNA reads as TGTGCCAGTAGACAGGGGGCTAATTCACCCCTCCACTTT.